This TCR beta chain appears in the sequencing data of a study of STAT3 mutations in large granular lymphocyte leukemia. Losses at the gene ends were 6 bases for V and 6 bases for J; bases not matched to a gene: 16. The CDR3 extends over 17 amino acids. The germline CDR1 and CDR2 sequences are LNHDA and SQIVND (reference sequence). General study findings and limits: Every T-cell large granular lymphocyte leukemia patient had at least one immunodominant TCR beta clonotype.

Clones were sequenced by immunoSEQ multiplex PCR, and TCRdb holds only the in-frame ones, with some missing. This table has over 25,000 clones, about 74% appearing once. By proportion, this clone is medium-sized (0.01 to 0.1%). Antigen: not known. The rearrangement uses TRBV19 and TRBJ1-5; 8 bases match TRBD1. This TCR was sampled from a woman aged 50 to 65 with T-cell large granular lymphocyte leukemia. Some clones in this sample may be carry-over from other donors' samples. Specimen: peripheral blood mononuclear cells. In nucleotides, the CDR3 is TGTGCCAGTAGCCCTGTCCGGGACAGGTCCCTAAGTCAGCCCCAGCATTTT. Its protein product is CASSPVRDRSLSQPQHF.